This T cell receptor (beta chain) appears in the sequencing data of a study of cytotoxic CD8 clonotypes in ibrutinib-treated CLL. The CDR3 sequence is 16 residues long. V gave up 6 bases and J gave up 0 bases; unmatched junction bases: 8. Germline CDR1 MNHEY, CDR2 SMNVEV (reference sequence). TCRdb's table, derived via immunoSEQ multiplex PCR, lists solely in-frame clones and lacks some. The sample lists 120,000 to 150,000 clones; approximately 90% were seen once. The TCR originated in a human donor with chronic lymphocytic leukemia. The rearrangement links TRBV27 to TRBJ2-1; 7 bases agree with TRBD2. Sequences were derived from PBMCs, sampled after 12 months of ibrutinib treatment. The CDR3 DNA reads as TGTGCCAGCAGAGACACTAGCGAGAGCTCCTACAATGAGCAGTTCTTC. Amino acids: CASRDTSESSYNEQFF.